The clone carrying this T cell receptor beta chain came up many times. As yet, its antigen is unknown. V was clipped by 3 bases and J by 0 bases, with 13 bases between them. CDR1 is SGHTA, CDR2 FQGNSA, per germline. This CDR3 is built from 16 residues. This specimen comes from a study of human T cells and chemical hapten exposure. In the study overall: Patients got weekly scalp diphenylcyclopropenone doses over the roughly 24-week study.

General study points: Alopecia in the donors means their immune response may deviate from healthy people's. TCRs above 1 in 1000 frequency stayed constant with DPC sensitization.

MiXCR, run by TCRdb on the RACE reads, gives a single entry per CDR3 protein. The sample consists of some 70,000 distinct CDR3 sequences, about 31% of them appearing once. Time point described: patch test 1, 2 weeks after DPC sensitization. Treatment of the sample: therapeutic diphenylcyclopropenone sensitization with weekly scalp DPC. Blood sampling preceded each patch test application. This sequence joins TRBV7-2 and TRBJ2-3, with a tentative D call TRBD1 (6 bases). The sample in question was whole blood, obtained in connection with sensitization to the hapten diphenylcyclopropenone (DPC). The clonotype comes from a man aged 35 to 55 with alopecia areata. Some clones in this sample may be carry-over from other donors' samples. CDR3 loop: CASSFKGGYSTDTQYF. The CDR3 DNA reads TGTGCCAGCAGCTTTAAAGGGGGTTATAGCACAGATACGCAGTATTTT.